This T cell receptor beta chain was captured by sequencing in a study of T cell changes during pregnancy in multiple sclerosis. The CDR3 runs 16 residues. CDR1 is GTSNPN, CDR2 SVGIG, per germline (reference sequence). The trim removed 2 bases at V and 2 bases at J, leaving 9 bases unmatched. The data were produced by immunoSEQ multiplex PCR, yet TCRdb's version contains in-frame clones alone and is incomplete. The sample consists of some 100,000 clones, approximately 92% of them appearing once. Material: peripheral blood, obtained in the second trimester of pregnancy. V is TRBV30 and J is TRBJ2-3; 8 positions match TRBD2. This sequence originates from a female donor with multiple sclerosis, enrolled in a pregnancy study. As DNA, the CDR3 is TGTGCCTGGAGTAGTGGGGCTAGCGGGTTCACAGATACGCAGTATTTT. Its protein product is CAWSSGASGFTDTQYF. Complete variable domain (other parts from reference TRBV30 and TRBJ2-3): SQTIHQWPATLVQPVGSPLSLECTVEGTSNPNLYWYRQAAGRGLQLLFYSVGIGQISSEVPQNLSASRPQDRQFILSSKKLLLSDSGFYLCAWSSGASGFTDTQYFGPGTRLTVL.